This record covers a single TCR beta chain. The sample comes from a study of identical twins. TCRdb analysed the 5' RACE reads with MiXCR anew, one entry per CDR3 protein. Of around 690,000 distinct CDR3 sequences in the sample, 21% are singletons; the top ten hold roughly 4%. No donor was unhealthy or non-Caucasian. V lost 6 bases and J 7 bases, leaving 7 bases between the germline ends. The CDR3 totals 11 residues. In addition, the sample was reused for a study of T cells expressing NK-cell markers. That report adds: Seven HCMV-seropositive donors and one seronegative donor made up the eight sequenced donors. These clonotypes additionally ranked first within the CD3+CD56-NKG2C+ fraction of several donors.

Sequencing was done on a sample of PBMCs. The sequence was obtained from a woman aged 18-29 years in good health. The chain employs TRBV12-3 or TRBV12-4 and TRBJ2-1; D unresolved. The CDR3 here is CASRDTNEQFF. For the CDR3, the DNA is TGTGCCAGCAGGGATACTAATGAGCAGTTCTTC.